This TCR beta chain comes out of a study of blood T cell repertoires in COVID-19. Overall study: COVID-19 samples collected from the United States, Italy and Spain covered acute and convalescent phases. PBMCs, B-cell-depleted T cells, or T cells were the source of the cDNA or gDNA that made up the material.

V was pared by 5 bases and J by 1 base, with 3 bases of the junction left unmatched. Germline loops: CDR1 MDHEN, CDR2 SYDVKM. The CDR3 extends over 16 amino acids. Donors were grouped by their self-reported clinical history. Authors' data handling: Amplified reference gene primers provided the basis for estimating nucleated cell counts. The assay was immunoSEQ multiplex PCR, and TCRdb's table has in-frame clones only and misses some. The DNA was the basis for D and trimming; V, J and clone size are from that table. Of over 200,000 clones listed, roughly 89% are singletons. The material sequenced was PBMCs or T cells enriched from blood (not recorded which). This sequence was found in a woman aged 25 to 39 with acute COVID-19. The V call is TRBV28, the J call TRBJ2-2; 11 positions agree with TRBD2. The CDR3 DNA reads as TGTGCCAGCAGTCGCACTAGCGGGAGGAACACCGGGGAGCTGTTTTTT. It translates to CASSRTSGRNTGELFF.